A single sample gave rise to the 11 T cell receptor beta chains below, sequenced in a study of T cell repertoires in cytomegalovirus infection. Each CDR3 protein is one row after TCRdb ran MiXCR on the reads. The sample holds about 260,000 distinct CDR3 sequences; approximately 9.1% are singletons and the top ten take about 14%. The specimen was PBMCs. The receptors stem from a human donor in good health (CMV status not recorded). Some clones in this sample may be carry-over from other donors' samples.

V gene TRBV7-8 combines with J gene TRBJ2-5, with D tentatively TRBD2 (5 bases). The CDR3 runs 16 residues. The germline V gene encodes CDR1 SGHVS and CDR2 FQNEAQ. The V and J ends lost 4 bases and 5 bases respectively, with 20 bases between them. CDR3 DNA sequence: TGTGCCAGCAGCTCCACCTGGACGGACTCCCGGGAGACCCAGTACTTC. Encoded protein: CASSSTWTDSRETQYF.

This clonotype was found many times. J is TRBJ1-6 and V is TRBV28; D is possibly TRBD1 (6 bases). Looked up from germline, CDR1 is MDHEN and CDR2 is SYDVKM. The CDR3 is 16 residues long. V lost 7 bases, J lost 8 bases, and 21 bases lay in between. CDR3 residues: CASISASQGAYSPLHF. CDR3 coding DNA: TGTGCCAGCATCTCTGCATCACAGGGAGCTTATTCACCCCTCCACTTT.

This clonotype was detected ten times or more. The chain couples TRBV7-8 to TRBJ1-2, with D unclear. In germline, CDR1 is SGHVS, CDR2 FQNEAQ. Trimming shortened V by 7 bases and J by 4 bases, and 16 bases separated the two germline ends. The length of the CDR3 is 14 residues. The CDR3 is CASTQTAGSYGYTF. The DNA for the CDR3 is TGTGCCAGCACCCAGACGGCGGGGTCCTATGGCTACACCTTC.

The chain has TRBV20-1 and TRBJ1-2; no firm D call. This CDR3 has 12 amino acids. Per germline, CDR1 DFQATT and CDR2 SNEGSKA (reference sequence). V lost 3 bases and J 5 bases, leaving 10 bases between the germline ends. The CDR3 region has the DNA TGCAGTGCTAGGGGTGGCCCTTATGGCTACACCTTC. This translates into CSARGGPYGYTF.

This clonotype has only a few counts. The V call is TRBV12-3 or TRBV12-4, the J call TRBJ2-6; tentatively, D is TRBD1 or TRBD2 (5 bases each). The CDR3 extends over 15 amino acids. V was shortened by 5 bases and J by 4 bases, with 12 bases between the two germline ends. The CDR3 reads CASSPPGTGANVLTF. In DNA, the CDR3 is TGTGCCAGCAGTCCACCAGGGACCGGGGCCAACGTCCTGACTTTC.

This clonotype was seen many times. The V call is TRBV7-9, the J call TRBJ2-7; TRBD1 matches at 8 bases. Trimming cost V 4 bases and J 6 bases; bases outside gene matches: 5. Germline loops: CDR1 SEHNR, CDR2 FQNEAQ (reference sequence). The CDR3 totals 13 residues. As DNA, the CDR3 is TGTGCCAGCAGCTCGGGACAGGTCTCCGAGCAGTACTTC. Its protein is CASSSGQVSEQYF.

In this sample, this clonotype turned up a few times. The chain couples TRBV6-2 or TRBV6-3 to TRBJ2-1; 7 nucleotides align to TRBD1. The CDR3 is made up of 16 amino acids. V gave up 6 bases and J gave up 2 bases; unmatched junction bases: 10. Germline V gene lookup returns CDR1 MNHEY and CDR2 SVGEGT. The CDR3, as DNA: TGTGCCAGCAGCGAAACCGACAGGGCCCCCTACAATGAGCAGTTCTTC. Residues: CASSETDRAPYNEQFF.

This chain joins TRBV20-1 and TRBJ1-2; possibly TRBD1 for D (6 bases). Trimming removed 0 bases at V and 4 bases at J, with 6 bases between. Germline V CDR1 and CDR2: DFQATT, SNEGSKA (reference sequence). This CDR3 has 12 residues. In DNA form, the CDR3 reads TGCAGTGCTAGAGACAGGGGCTATGGCTACACCTTC. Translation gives CSARDRGYGYTF.

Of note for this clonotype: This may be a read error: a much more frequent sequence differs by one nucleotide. For the CDR3, the DNA is TGTGCCATCAGTTTTAAATCGAATAGCAATCAGCCCCAGCATTTT. Amino acids: CAISFKSNSNQPQHF. V is TRBV12-3 or TRBV12-4 and J is TRBJ1-5; D gene unclear. This CDR3 is built from 15 residues.

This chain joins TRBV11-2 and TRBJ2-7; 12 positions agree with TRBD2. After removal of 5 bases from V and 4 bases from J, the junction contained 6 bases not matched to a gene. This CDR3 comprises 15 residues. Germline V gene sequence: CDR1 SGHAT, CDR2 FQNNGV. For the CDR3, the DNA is TGTGCCAGCAGCCGGACTAGCGGGGAAGATTACGAGCAGTACTTC. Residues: CASSRTSGEDYEQYF.

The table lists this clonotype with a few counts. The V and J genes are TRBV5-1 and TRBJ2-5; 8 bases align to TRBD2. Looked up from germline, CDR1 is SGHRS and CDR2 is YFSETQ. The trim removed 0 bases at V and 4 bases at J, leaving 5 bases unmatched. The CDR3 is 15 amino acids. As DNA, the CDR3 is TGCGCCAGCAGCTTGGACGGGAGGGGAGGAGAGACCCAGTACTTC. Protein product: CASSLDGRGGETQYF.